These T cell receptor beta chains were read from a single sample in a study of blood T cells in healthy people across ages. MiXCR, run by TCRdb on the 5' RACE reads, gives a single entry per CDR3 protein. The table records roughly 2 million distinct CDR3 sequences, around half of them present only once. Sequenced material: blood. These receptors all stem from a woman in her forties in good health. Both conserved end residues are part of each CDR3. The order of the fields is V gene, J gene, clone size, D gene, CDR3 protein, CDR3 DNA. D genes are given only for firm matches. Where a row states a size, it is once, few, many or the class of an expanded clone; other rows omit it.

TRBV28	TRBJ2-3	.	.	CAVGGDTQYF	TGTGCCGTAGGGGGAGATACGCAGTATTTT
TRBV12-3/TRBV12-4	TRBJ2-1	once	.	CASSVEVVDEQFF	TGTGCCAGCAGTGTAGAGGTGGTAGATGAGCAGTTCTTC
TRBV20-1	TRBJ2-3	once	.	CSANPRQMETDTQYF	TGCAGTGCCAACCCCCGACAAATGGAGACAGATACGCAGTATTTT
TRBV29-1	TRBJ2-4	.	TRBD1	CSVEDTGDSKNIQYF	TGCAGCGTTGAAGATACAGGGGATTCCAAAAACATTCAGTACTTC
TRBV15	TRBJ2-3	.	TRBD1	CATSRVQGISTDTQYF	TGTGCCACCAGCAGAGTACAGGGGATTAGCACAGATACGCAGTATTTT
TRBV5-1	TRBJ2-1	.	.	CASSLAIGDLYNEQFF	TGCGCCAGCAGCTTGGCAATAGGGGACCTATACAATGAGCAGTTCTTC
TRBV7-2	TRBJ1-2	.	.	CASIPKEGPRYGYTF	TGTGCCAGCATCCCAAAGGAGGGGCCGAGATATGGCTACACCTTC
TRBV5-1	TRBJ1-5	.	.	CASSPGSGRSNQPQHF	TGCGCCAGCAGCCCGGGGTCTGGAAGATCCAATCAGCCCCAGCATTTT
TRBV24-1	TRBJ2-7	.	TRBD2	CATSEYTSGRHNEQYF	TGTGCCACCAGTGAATACACTAGCGGGAGACACAATGAGCAGTACTTC
TRBV29-1	TRBJ2-7	few	.	CSVHPNRPSYNEQYF	TGCAGCGTCCACCCTAATAGGCCCTCCTACAATGAGCAGTACTTC
TRBV5-1	TRBJ2-3	few	TRBD2	CASSLAGLAGRTDTQYF	TGCGCCAGCAGCTTGGCCGGACTAGCGGGGAGAACAGATACGCAGTATTTT
TRBV2	TRBJ2-7	.	.	CASSGGQFSYEQYF	TGTGCCAGCAGTGGCGGACAGTTCTCCTACGAGCAGTACTTC
TRBV3-1	TRBJ1-6	.	.	CASSLEGGWRNSPLHF	TGTGCCAGCAGCCTGGAAGGGGGGTGGAGAAATTCACCCCTCCACTTT
TRBV5-1	TRBJ2-1	.	TRBD2	CASSLVVSGNNEQFF	TGCGCCAGCAGCTTGGTGGTTAGCGGGAACAATGAGCAGTTCTTC
TRBV4-1	TRBJ2-1	few	.	CASSQGTREGYYEQFF	TGCGCCAGCAGCCAGGGAACCAGGGAAGGTTACTATGAGCAGTTCTTC
TRBV6-6	TRBJ1-4	.	.	CASKDSLDEKLFF	TGTGCCAGCAAGGACAGTTTGGATGAAAAACTGTTTTTT
TRBV6-5	TRBJ2-3	.	.	CASRGTLSTDTQYF	TGTGCCAGCAGAGGGACATTAAGCACAGATACGCAGTATTTT
TRBV20-1	TRBJ2-1	.	.	CSARDQEGAAYNGQFF	TGCAGTGCTAGAGATCAGGAGGGGGCCGCCTACAATGGGCAGTTCTTC
TRBV3-1	TRBJ2-1	.	.	CASSDGWVAYNEQFF	TGTGCCAGCAGCGACGGATGGGTGGCCTACAATGAGCAGTTCTTC
TRBV5-4	TRBJ2-5	.	.	CASSSGTRSGETQYF	TGTGCCAGCAGCTCAGGGACCAGAAGCGGGGAGACCCAGTACTTC
TRBV20-1	TRBJ2-3	.	TRBD2	CSAQLAGANRDTQYF	TGCAGTGCTCAACTAGCGGGGGCCAATCGAGATACGCAGTATTTT
TRBV29-1	TRBJ1-2	.	TRBD1	CSVDVTGQGNGYTF	TGCAGCGTTGACGTGACGGGACAGGGGAATGGCTACACCTTC
TRBV11-2	TRBJ2-7	.	.	CASSYEQGYEQYF	TGTGCCAGCAGCTACGAACAGGGCTACGAGCAGTACTTC
TRBV20-1	TRBJ2-7	.	.	CSARDQLYEQYF	TGCAGTGCTAGAGACCAACTTTACGAGCAGTACTTC
TRBV3-1	TRBJ1-5	.	.	CASSQGSGTGNQPQHF	TGTGCCAGCAGCCAAGGTTCCGGGACGGGCAATCAGCCCCAGCATTTT
TRBV4-3	TRBJ2-3	few	.	CASSQDGVEADTQYF	TGCGCCAGCAGCCAAGACGGGGTGGAGGCAGATACGCAGTATTTT
TRBV7-9	TRBJ2-1	.	TRBD2	CATGTSMNLEQFF	TGTGCCACGGGGACTAGCATGAACCTTGAGCAGTTCTTC
TRBV24-1	TRBJ1-1	.	TRBD1	CATLGDRGTEAFF	TGTGCTACTCTGGGGGACAGGGGCACTGAAGCTTTCTTT
TRBV28	TRBJ2-5	.	.	CASSPVGLGGGAQETQYF	TGTGCCAGCAGTCCTGTGGGTCTAGGAGGGGGTGCCCAAGAGACCCAGTACTTC
TRBV27	TRBJ2-7	.	TRBD1	CASSLISGQGYEQYF	TGTGCCAGCAGTTTAATATCAGGACAGGGCTACGAGCAGTACTTC
TRBV6-1	TRBJ2-1	.	TRBD2	CVSSAPSGGAYNEQFF	TGTGTCAGCAGTGCCCCTAGCGGGGGGGCCTACAATGAGCAGTTCTTC
TRBV27	TRBJ2-1	.	.	CASSYLQGRGGTQFF	TGTGCCAGCAGTTACCTACAGGGGAGAGGGGGGACCCAGTTCTTC
TRBV9	TRBJ2-7	.	TRBD2	CASSVGGRGGSYEQYF	TGTGCCAGCAGCGTAGGGGGGCGGGGGGGATCCTACGAGCAGTACTTC
TRBV29-1	TRBJ1-2	few	.	CSVSTAYGYTF	TGCAGCGTTTCGACAGCCTATGGCTACACCTTC
TRBV25-1	TRBJ2-7	.	.	CASSNTGYEQYF	TGTGCCAGCAGTAACACAGGTTACGAGCAGTACTTC
TRBV6-6	TRBJ2-1	.	TRBD2	CASSSLLAGGSEQFF	TGTGCCAGCAGTTCCCTCTTAGCGGGGGGTTCCGAGCAGTTCTTC
TRBV2	TRBJ2-5	few	TRBD2	CASNSLAGALQETQYF	TGTGCCAGCAATTCCCTAGCGGGGGCCCTCCAAGAGACCCAGTACTTC
TRBV10-3	TRBJ1-2	few	.	CAISPDRYGYTF	TGTGCCATCAGTCCGGACAGATATGGCTACACCTTC
TRBV20-1	TRBJ1-2	few	TRBD1	CSPLEDVDRPANYGYTF	TGCAGTCCCTTAGAAGATGTGGACAGGCCCGCTAACTATGGCTACACCTTC
TRBV5-1	TRBJ2-1	few	.	CASSLEVGKGNEQFF	TGCGCCAGCAGCTTGGAGGTTGGGAAGGGAAATGAGCAGTTCTTC
TRBV29-1	TRBJ1-2	few	.	CSVDGAAGYGYTF	TGCAGCGTTGATGGCGCAGCGGGCTATGGCTACACCTTC
TRBV29-1	TRBJ2-7	.	TRBD1	CSVEPGDSIGYEQYF	TGCAGCGTTGAGCCAGGGGACAGCATAGGGTACGAGCAGTACTTC
TRBV2	TRBJ2-5	few	TRBD2	CASSDYAGGKETQYF	TGTGCCAGCAGTGACTACGCGGGGGGGAAAGAGACCCAGTACTTC
TRBV28	TRBJ2-3	few	.	CASSLDRASWGGQEDTQYF	TGTGCCAGCAGTTTGGATCGGGCGTCGTGGGGGGGCCAGGAAGATACGCAGTATTTT
TRBV5-1	TRBJ1-1	.	.	CASSPDPGRTEAFF	TGCGCCAGCAGCCCCGACCCGGGTAGGACTGAAGCTTTCTTT
TRBV7-9	TRBJ2-5	.	TRBD2	CASSSSLSGGVQETQYF	TGTGCCAGCAGCTCCTCCCTTAGCGGGGGAGTACAAGAGACCCAGTACTTC
TRBV6-5	TRBJ2-7	once	TRBD1	CASSFGRQGSSEQYF	TGTGCCAGCAGTTTCGGGCGACAGGGATCAAGCGAGCAGTACTTC